These 15 T cell receptor beta chains originate from one sample sequenced in a study of blood T cells in healthy people across ages. The authors ran a second PCR of 7 to 11 cycles using a sample-barcoded 5' primer and a J-beta primer mix. In TCRdb, the 5' RACE reads were re-called with MiXCR into one record per CDR3 protein. The sample contains hundreds of thousands of distinct CDR3 sequences, more than 25% of which appear only once. The specimen was blood. Receptors originate from a woman older than 75 in good health.

The chain uses TRBV5-6 and TRBJ2-3, with 8 bases matching TRBD2. CDR3 length: 16 residues. Trimming cost V 4 bases and J 0 bases; bases outside gene matches: 7. From germline, CDR1 is SGHDT and CDR2 YYEEEE. The CDR3 loop reads CASSRLSGTSTDTQYF. The CDR3 region has the DNA TGTGCCAGCAGCCGGCTTAGCGGGACCAGCACAGATACGCAGTATTTT. The variable domain in full, with the rest retrieved from reference TRBV5-6 and TRBJ2-3, is DAGVTQSPTHLIKTRGQQVTLRCSPKSGHDTVSWYQQALGQGPQFIFQYYEEEERQRGNFPDRFSGHQFPNYSSELNVNALLLGDSALYLCASSRLSGTSTDTQYFGPGTRLTVL.

This clonotype was observed many times. J is TRBJ2-5 and V is TRBV20-1; D might be TRBD2 (5 bases). The CDR3 sequence is 12 residues long. V lost 3 bases to trimming and J lost 5 bases, with 10 bases between them. Germline V gives CDR1 DFQATT, CDR2 SNEGSKA (reference sequence). CDR3 nucleotide sequence: TGCAGTGCTAGCCCAGGCGGGGAGACCCAGTACTTC. Amino acid sequence: CSASPGGETQYF.

To note about this clonotype: The junction shows a germline mismatch at one end, possibly a read error. The CDR3 region is CAGSLGRSYGYTF. CDR3 coding DNA: TGTGCCGGCAGCCTCGGCAGGAGTTATGGCTACACCTTC. This chain links TRBV28 with TRBJ1-2; D ambiguous. Per germline, CDR1 MDHEN and CDR2 SYDVKM. The CDR3 contains 13 residues.

The sample holds many counts of this clonotype. The chain recombines TRBV4-2 with TRBJ2-3; D might be TRBD2 (5 bases). Trimming pared 2 bases from V and 9 bases from J, leaving 12 bases between. CDR1 is LGHNA, CDR2 YNFKEQ, per germline. This CDR3 comprises 13 residues. CDR3 coding DNA: TGTGCCAGCAGCCAATCGGAGGCAACAACGCAGTATTTT. Encoded protein: CASSQSEATTQYF.

This clonotype was observed a single time. This may stem from a read error, because a much larger clone lies one nucleotide away. The V and J genes are TRBV12-3 or TRBV12-4 and TRBJ2-3; TRBD1 matches 8 bases. The trim removed 3 bases at V and 4 bases at J, leaving 6 bases unmatched. The CDR3 loop spans 15 amino acids. The CDR3 DNA reads TGTGCCAGCAGTTTCCAGGGGGCCCCCGCAGATACGCAGTATTTT. It translates to CASSFQGAPADTQYF.

This clonotype has at least ten counts. The gene calls are TRBV2 and TRBJ2-7, with D possibly being TRBD2 (5 bases). There are 13 residues in the CDR3. Trimming shortened V by 6 bases and J by 3 bases, and 12 bases separated the two germline ends. Germline CDR1 is SNHLY and CDR2 is FYNNEI. Here the CDR3 reads CASRGRDGYEQYF. CDR3 bases: TGTGCCAGCAGGGGGAGAGATGGCTACGAGCAGTACTTC.

This clonotype was seen many times. The gene calls are TRBV12-3 or TRBV12-4 and TRBJ2-7, with D perhaps matching TRBD1 (5 bases). This CDR3 region has 15 residues. V dropped 6 bases and J dropped 2 bases, with 17 bases sitting between them. The DNA of the CDR3 is TGTGCCAGCAGAAAACAGGTCCTTATTCCCTACGAGCAGTACTTC. This codes for CASRKQVLIPYEQYF.

This clonotype was detected ten times or more. CDR3 sequence (DNA): TGTGCCAGCAGCGTAGGGGGAGGGGGACGGGAGACCCAGTACTTC. Its translation is CASSVGGGGRETQYF. The chain is built from TRBV9 and TRBJ2-5; D may be TRBD2 (7 bases). CDR3 length equals 15 residues. V shed 0 bases and J shed 5 bases, with 14 bases lying between them. The V gene's germline CDR1 is SGDLS and CDR2 YYNGEE.

This clonotype showed up just a few times. The chain is built from TRBV4-3 and TRBJ1-2; possible D gene TRBD1, 5 bases. The CDR3 is 14 residues long. Germline V gene sequence: CDR1 LGHNA, CDR2 YSLEER. Trimming cost V 0 bases and J 4 bases, with 9 bases left between them. The CDR3 sequence is CASSQDATAYGYTF. The CDR3 DNA is TGCGCCAGCAGCCAAGACGCGACAGCCTATGGCTACACCTTC.

The chain links TRBV28 to TRBJ1-1, with 12 bases lining up with TRBD1. Per germline, CDR1 MDHEN and CDR2 SYDVKM. CDR3 length equals 16 residues. The V gene end was trimmed by 5 bases and the J gene end by 4 bases; junction bases not matched to a gene: 8. The CDR3 sequence: CASSGRDRGRGTEAFF. In nucleotides, the CDR3 is TGTGCCAGCAGTGGCCGGGACAGGGGGCGCGGCACTGAAGCTTTCTTT.

In this sample, this clonotype turned up once. The chain carries TRBV6-5 and TRBJ2-1, with 7 positions matching TRBD1. The J segment lost 7 bases and the V segment lost 2 bases, leaving 8 bases of the junction unmatched. The germline CDR1 and CDR2 sequences are MNHEY and SVGAGI. The CDR3 contains 15 residues. The CDR3 nucleotides are TGTGCCAGCAGTTACCGTACAATCAGGGGGAATGAGCAGTTCTTC. Amino acid sequence: CASSYRTIRGNEQFF.

This clonotype appeared many times. V usage is TRBV4-3 and J usage is TRBJ2-3; no definite D call. Looked up from germline, CDR1 is LGHNA and CDR2 is YSLEER. CDR3 size: 15 residues. V was shortened by 0 bases and J by 6 bases, with 13 bases between the two germline ends. The CDR3 protein is CASSQDEFTRDTQYF. The DNA for the CDR3 is TGCGCCAGCAGCCAAGATGAGTTCACCCGCGATACGCAGTATTTT.

This clonotype was picked up many times. This CDR3 reads CASSEFGDRGHEQYF. The CDR3 DNA reads as TGTGCCAGCAGTGAATTTGGCGACAGGGGCCACGAGCAGTACTTC. The V and J genes are TRBV25-1 and TRBJ2-7, with 8 bases that match TRBD1. The trim removed 1 base at V and 5 bases at J, leaving 7 bases unmatched. From germline, CDR1 is MGHDK and CDR2 SYGVNS. This CDR3 region has 15 residues.

Points on this clonotype: A clone one base away is much larger, so this may be a read error. V and J are TRBV7-2 and TRBJ2-7; 9 bases align to TRBD2. The CDR3 is made up of 15 amino acids. Trimming at V came to 4 bases and at J to 10 bases, leaving 14 bases not matched to a gene. Germline CDR1 SGHTA, CDR2 FQGNSA. The CDR3 DNA is TGTGCCAGCAGCTCCCCAGCGGGGGGCAAAAACATTCAGTACGTC. Translating it yields CASSSPAGGKNIQYV.

The V call is TRBV4-3, the J call TRBJ2-7, with 10 bases matching TRBD2. V shed 4 bases, J shed 4 bases, and the junction held 7 bases outside the gene matches. This CDR3 is 15 amino acids long. Germline CDR1 reads LGHNA; CDR2 reads YSLEER. The CDR3 loop is CASSPGTSALYEQYF. The DNA of the CDR3 is TGCGCCAGCAGCCCCGGGACTAGCGCCCTATACGAGCAGTACTTC.